This TCR beta chain was documented in a study of tumor-infiltrating lymphocytes in primary liver carcinoma. Study-wide background: Patients comprised men and women whose ages fell between 30 and 69 years. Whole-study results and caveats: Between tumor regions, pairs overlapped more than tumor-adjacent and tumor-blood pairs did. Tumors reached a significantly greater top-250-clone fraction than blood did (p = 0.039).

A constant-region primer served to make TCR beta cDNA from approximately 490 ng total RNA. Investigators got TCR beta libraries out of three nested multiplex PCR rounds, done with slightly modified ARM-PCR. The study ran its first two PCR rounds for roughly 10 cycles each, using TRBV1-TRBV30 forward primers and a C-beta reverse primer. Via MiXCR, TCRdb re-called the multiplex PCR reads, giving one row per CDR3 protein. This sample carries tens of thousands of distinct CDR3 sequences, 72% of them seen once, and the ten largest clones take approximately 20%. Each 20-30 mg portion of unsorted bulk tissue served as the source for co-extraction of RNA and DNA. Primary liver carcinoma in the patients was surgically resected. This CDR3 spans 13 amino acids. Germline V gene sequence: CDR1 SEHNR, CDR2 FQNEAQ (reference sequence). A word on this clonotype: Its cognate antigen is unknown. One end of the junction varies from germline; a read error may be responsible.

The chain combines TRBV7-9 with TRBJ1-1; D remains ambiguous. Sequenced material: liver tumor tissue from sampling region 1. Indicated subset: tumor region T1, superior pole. This clonotype originated in a man aged 35-49 years with primary liver carcinoma and hepatitis B virus infection. The CDR3 sequence: CASIPWANTEASF. The CDR3 bases are TGTGCCAGCATCCCCTGGGCGAACACTGAAGCTTCCTTT.